One sample yielded the 13 T cell receptor beta chains listed below, sequenced in a study of control samples from healthy donors and cancer patients. TCRdb's copy holds only in-frame clones and misses some; the assay was immunoSEQ multiplex PCR. The sample consists of roughly 370,000 clones, 80% to 95% of them appearing once. What was sequenced was PBMCs. Receptor source: a man in his forties with head and neck cancer.

This sequence joins TRBV7-9 and TRBJ1-1; D is possibly TRBD1 (6 bases). The CDR3 has 12 amino acids. CDR1 and CDR2 from the germline V gene are SEHNR and FQNEAQ (reference sequence). V gave up 2 bases and J gave up 11 bases, with 12 bases separating them. The CDR3 DNA reads as TGTGCCAGCAGCTTAAGCCAGGGGTTGGCTTTCTTT. Its protein product is CASSLSQGLAFF.

J is TRBJ1-5 and V is TRBV4-2, with D unclear. This CDR3 spans 14 amino acids. The germline V gene has CDR1 LGHNA and CDR2 YNFKEQ. V lost 0 bases and J 7 bases, leaving 10 bases between the germline ends. In DNA form, the CDR3 reads TGTGCCAGCAGCCAAGATAGGGCGATACAGCCCCAGCATTTT. The encoded protein is CASSQDRAIQPQHF.

The rearrangement uses TRBV24-1 and TRBJ1-2, with 10 bases lining up with TRBD1. The CDR3 spans 18 residues. The J segment lost 4 bases and the V segment lost 2 bases, leaving 12 bases of the junction unmatched. Germline V gives CDR1 KGHDR, CDR2 SFDVKD. The CDR3 nucleotides read TGTGCCACCAGTGATTACCGGGACAGGGGAAGTGAAGGCTATGGCTACACCTTC. It translates to CATSDYRDRGSEGYGYTF.

The rearrangement links TRBV7-8 to TRBJ2-3; TRBD2 matches at 16 bases. CDR1 and CDR2 from the germline V gene are SGHVS and FQNEAQ. Trimming took 1 base from V and 3 from J; bases not matched to a gene: 10. This CDR3 has 20 residues. DNA for the CDR3: TGTGCCAGCAGCTTAGTTGGTTTCGGGACTAGCGGGGGGGTGACAGATACGCAGTATTTT. Protein: CASSLVGFGTSGGVTDTQYF.

V gene TRBV9 combines with J gene TRBJ2-3; D is uncertain. The V gene lost 3 bases and the J gene lost 1 base, with 12 bases spanning the gap. Germline V CDR1 and CDR2: SGDLS, YYNGEE. There are 15 residues in the CDR3. The CDR3 sequence: CASSGEERGTDTQYF. DNA for the CDR3: TGTGCCAGCAGCGGAGAGGAACGGGGCACAGATACGCAGTATTTT.

This clone was recorded once. The genes are TRBV6-5 and TRBJ2-3; D not resolved. This CDR3 is 12 amino acids long. The ends were cut back, 6 bases at V and 2 bases at J, with 6 bases in the middle. Germline assignment: CDR1 MNHEY and CDR2 SVGAGI. In DNA form, the CDR3 reads TGTGCCAGCAGCGGCAACACAGATACGCAGTATTTT. Residues: CASSGNTDTQYF.

This chain joins TRBV10-3 and TRBJ2-7; maybe TRBD1 (6 bases). V was cut by 6 bases and J by 4 bases, with 10 bases left in between. The CDR3 has 12 residues. CDR1 is ENHRY and CDR2 is SYGVKD in the germline V gene. The CDR3 bases are TGTGCCATCAGGGACAGTTTGTACGAGCAGTACTTC. This gives the protein CAIRDSLYEQYF.

This chain joins TRBV30 and TRBJ2-1, with 11 bases identical to TRBD2. Germline CDR1 reads GTSNPN; CDR2 reads SVGIG (reference sequence). The ends lost 7 bases at V and 3 bases at J; junction bases unmatched: 2. The CDR3 has 13 amino acids. The CDR3 loop reads CAYGTSGYNEQFF. The DNA for the CDR3 is TGTGCCTACGGGACTAGCGGCTACAATGAGCAGTTCTTC.

A single count supports this clone. The V gene is TRBV11-3, the J gene TRBJ1-3, with D perhaps matching TRBD1 (6 bases). Germline V gene sequence: CDR1 SGHNT, CDR2 YENEEA. V lost 8 bases to trimming and J lost 0 bases, with 17 bases between them. The CDR3 is made up of 16 amino acids. The CDR3 sequence: CASEAGTNSSGNTIYF. For the CDR3, the DNA is TGTGCCAGCGAGGCCGGGACAAATAGCTCTGGAAACACCATATATTTT.

The rearrangement uses TRBV3-1 (or the pseudogene TRBV3-2) and TRBJ1-2; D is undetermined. The CDR3 is 13 amino acids. Germline assignment: CDR1 LGHDT and CDR2 YNNKEL (reference sequence). V dropped 3 bases and J dropped 6 bases, with 11 bases sitting between them. CDR3 sequence (DNA): TGTGCCAGCAGCCACCAGCTGCGGGATGGCTACACCTTC. Translated: CASSHQLRDGYTF.

This rearrangement joins TRBV5-1 to TRBJ2-5; a possible D gene is TRBD1 (7 bases). From germline, CDR1 is SGHRS and CDR2 YFSETQ. This CDR3 region has 15 residues. The V gene lost 4 bases and the J gene lost 0 bases, with 13 bases spanning the gap. CDR3 coding DNA: TGCGCCAGCAGCCTTGGCAGGGGGGACCAAGAGACCCAGTACTTC. Its protein product is CASSLGRGDQETQYF.

The J gene is TRBJ2-5, the V gene TRBV7-2; TRBD2 is a possible D gene (5 bases). CDR1 and CDR2 (germline): SGHTA, FQGNSA. The CDR3 extends over 13 amino acids. V lost 1 base to trimming and J lost 9 bases, with 12 bases between them. The CDR3 loop is CASSLGFEEAQYF. CDR3 DNA sequence: TGTGCCAGCAGCTTAGGGTTCGAGGAGGCCCAGTACTTC.

This clone was found once. The chain joins TRBV20-1 to TRBJ2-5; 8 positions match TRBD2. The CDR3 spans 11 residues. Per the germline V gene, CDR1 is DFQATT and CDR2 is SNEGSKA (reference sequence). V shed 8 bases and J 5 bases; nucleotides not matched to a gene: 4. The CDR3 here is CSSTSGETQYF. CDR3 coding DNA: TGCAGTTCAACTAGCGGTGAGACCCAGTACTTC.